Each of the 16 T cell receptor beta chains below was sequenced from the same sample in a study of tumor-infiltrating lymphocytes in primary liver carcinoma. Using a constant-region primer together with ProtoScript II reverse transcriptase, TCR beta cDNA was made from around 500 ng of total RNA. Three nested multiplex PCR rounds of slightly modified ARM-PCR generated TCR beta libraries. The study ran its first two PCR rounds for 9 to 10 cycles each, using TRBV1-TRBV30 forward primers and a C-beta reverse primer. TCRdb reanalysed the multiplex PCR reads using MiXCR and keeps one entry per CDR3 protein. Among roughly 80,000 distinct CDR3 sequences, 65% to 75% were seen once, and the ten largest hold more than 25%. Starting material for RNA and DNA co-extraction consisted of about 20-30 mg of unsorted bulk tissue. The specimen was tumor-adjacent normal liver tissue. The receptors were gathered from a man aged 40-55 years with primary liver carcinoma and hepatitis B virus infection.

This clonotype was seen just once. Relative to the germline gene, one junction end is altered; a read error may explain this. The chain combines TRBV4-1 with TRBJ2-1, with 10 bases that match TRBD1. This CDR3 is built from 15 residues. From germline, CDR1 is MGHRA and CDR2 YSYEKL. The DNA of the CDR3 is TGCGCCACCAGCCTAGGACAGGGGGTGGTCGATGAGCAGTTCTTC. The encoded protein is CATSLGQGVVDEQFF.

The chain carries TRBV29-1 and TRBJ2-1; no clear D. The CDR3 has 13 residues. V shed 6 bases and J shed 6 bases, with 15 bases lying between them. Germline lookup yields CDR1 SQVTM and CDR2 ANQGSEA. DNA of the CDR3: TGCAGCGTGGCCTGGAATAGCCGCAATGAGCAGTTCTTC. It is translated as CSVAWNSRNEQFF.

Notes on this clonotype: Relative to the germline gene, one junction end is altered; a read error may explain this. The chain recombines TRBV4-1 with TRBJ1-2, with 7 bases fitting TRBD1. Germline-derived CDR1 and CDR2 are MGHRA and YSYEKL. This CDR3 contains 15 residues. CDR3 sequence (DNA): TGCGCCAGCAGCAAACTCCGACAGGGTCGGAATGGCTGCACCTTC. Its protein is CASSKLRQGRNGCTF.

This clonotype was seen just once. A much larger clonotype is one base distant, so this may be a read error. The rearrangement links TRBV7-9 to TRBJ2-7; D ambiguous. CDR1 SEHNR and CDR2 FQNEAQ come from the germline V gene (reference sequence). The length of the CDR3 is 11 residues. In DNA, the CDR3 is TGTGTCAGCAGCTCCGCCCTCGAGCAGTACTTC. Translating gives CVSSSALEQYF.

Details on this clonotype: One end of the junction does not line up with germline, which may come from a read error. The chain links TRBV7-8 to TRBJ2-7; 8 bases agree with TRBD1. Germline V gives CDR1 SGHVS, CDR2 FQNEAQ. CDR3 length: 14 amino acids. CDR3 sequence: CASSLEQGAYEQYF. The CDR3 DNA is TGTGCAAGCAGCTTGGAACAGGGGGCCTACGAGCAGTACTTC.

The rearrangement uses TRBV12-3 or TRBV12-4 and TRBJ2-3, with D possibly called TRBD1 or TRBD2 (5 bases each). The J call may be faulty, since TRBJ2-2 better matches the DNA end. The length of the CDR3 is 14 residues. This CDR3 is CASSFGGGRDTLFF. For the CDR3, the DNA is TGTGCCAGCAGTTTCGGTGGGGGAAGGGATACGCTGTTTTTT.

This clonotype was seen more than once but under ten times. Just one base apart from a much larger clone, this may be a read error. This CDR3 is CASSYGLVGGPQETQYF. The CDR3 nucleotides read TGCGCCAGCAGCTACGGACTAGTGGGAGGGCCTCAAGAGACCCAGTACTTC. The V call is TRBV5-1, the J call TRBJ2-5; 7 bases fit TRBD2. Per germline, CDR1 SGHRS and CDR2 YFSETQ. This CDR3 region has 17 residues. Germline trimming cut 3 bases from V and 2 bases from J; bases unmatched to any gene: 13. The full variable domain, rest sourced from reference TRBV5-1 and TRBJ2-5, is KAGVTQTPRYLIKTRGQQVTLSCSPISGHRSVSWYQQTPGQGLQFLFEYFSETQRNKGNFPGRFSGRQFSNSRSEMNVSTLELGDSALYLCASSYGLVGGPQETQYFGPGTRLLVL.

V gene TRBV6-2 or TRBV6-3 combines with J gene TRBJ2-7; the D gene is possibly TRBD1 (5 bases). The CDR3 is 14 residues long. Germline V lookup: CDR1 MNHEY, CDR2 SVGEGT. V gave up 6 bases and J gave up 5 bases, with 17 bases separating them. As DNA, the CDR3 is TGTGCCAGCAGCCTCCGGGCCAGGGCACACGAGCAGTACTTC. Its translation is CASSLRARAHEQYF.

As for this clonotype: The junction and the germline gene differ at one end; a read error may be behind it. CDR3 DNA: TGTGGCAGCAGCTTGGTTGGGCAGGGGGACACTGAAGCTTTCTTT. Translated: CGSSLVGQGDTEAFF. V is TRBV5-4 and J is TRBJ1-1; 7 positions match TRBD1. Germline loops: CDR1 SGHNT, CDR2 YYREEE (reference sequence). The CDR3 loop spans 15 amino acids.

There are many counts of this clonotype. The rearrangement joins TRBV29-1 to TRBJ2-5; D is undetermined. V dropped 8 bases and J dropped 4 bases, with 17 bases sitting between them. Germline CDR1 reads SQVTM; CDR2 reads ANQGSEA. The CDR3 spans 13 residues. The DNA of the CDR3 is TGCAGCTCAGCAGGCGGTCCGGGAGAGACCCAGTACTTC. The encoded protein is CSSAGGPGETQYF.

This clonotype was seen a few times. A much larger clone lies a single base off, so this may be a read error. CDR3 in amino acids: CASSVNPGQGSSNTEAFF. The CDR3 DNA reads TGTGCCAGCAGCGTAAATCCCGGACAGGGATCAAGTAACACTGAAGCTTTCTTT. The V call is TRBV9, the J call TRBJ1-1; 8 positions match TRBD1. Unmatched junction bases numbered 13, after V lost 1 base and J lost 2 bases. Germline V gene lookup returns CDR1 SGDLS and CDR2 YYNGEE. The CDR3 is 18 amino acids.

As regards this clonotype: A much larger clone differs by one base, so this may be a read error. The V gene is TRBV11-2, the J gene TRBJ1-2; TRBD1 aligns across 9 bases. Germline V lookup: CDR1 SGHAT, CDR2 FQNNGV. The CDR3 totals 13 residues. CDR3 loop: CASSLDRGYDYTF. The CDR3 coding sequence is TGTGCCAGCAGCTTGGACAGGGGCTATGACTACACCTTC. The full variable domain, with the rest looked up from reference TRBV11-2 and TRBJ1-2, is EAGVAQSPRYKIIEKRQSVAFWCNPISGHATLYWYQQILGQGPKLLIQFQNNGVVDDSQLPKDRFSAERLKGVDSTLKIQPAKLEDSAVYLCASSLDRGYDYTFGSGTRLTVV.

This clonotype was recorded at least ten times. V is TRBV6-1 and J is TRBJ2-1; maybe TRBD2 (5 bases). Germline V gene sequence: CDR1 MNHNS, CDR2 SASEGT. The CDR3 is 15 amino acids. The V and J ends lost 11 bases and 2 bases respectively, with 19 bases between them. In DNA, the CDR3 is TGTGCCGGCGGTTCTAGAGGAGGCCCCTACAATGAGCAGTTCTTC. The encoded protein is CAGGSRGGPYNEQFF.

This clonotype was picked up many times. The rearrangement uses TRBV6-1 and TRBJ2-7; TRBD2 aligns across 13 bases. Germline V gives CDR1 MNHNS, CDR2 SASEGT. V lost 1 base to trimming and J lost 4 bases; unmatched junction nucleotides: 1. The CDR3 loop spans 15 amino acids. CDR3 protein: CASSEGTSGSYEQYF. The CDR3 coding sequence is TGTGCCAGCAGTGAAGGGACTAGCGGGAGTTACGAGCAGTACTTC.

Points on this clonotype: The CDR3 does not end in the conserved phenylalanine or tryptophan, so this is likely a read error. This sequence joins TRBV11-2 and TRBJ2-3; TRBD2 matches 9 bases. The CDR3 is made up of 20 amino acids. Germline CDR1 reads SGHAT; CDR2 reads FQNNGV. The CDR3 loop is CAGSLVSGGEVAGDVKTQYS. The CDR3 bases are TGTGCCGGCAGCTTAGTATCCGGGGGTGAGGTAGCGGGAGATGTGAAAACGCAGTATTCT.

Turning to this clonotype: An end of the junction does not agree with germline; a read error may underlie this. The rearrangement joins TRBV11-2 to TRBJ1-4; D uncertain. Germline values: CDR1 SGHAT, CDR2 FQNNGV. CDR3 length equals 16 residues. The CDR3 DNA sequence: TGTGTCAGCAGCCCCTGCATAGCTCCAACTAATGAAAAACTATTTTTT. The encoded protein is CVSSPCIAPTNEKLFF.